Listed here are 9 T cell receptor beta chains from one sample, sequenced in a study of control samples from healthy donors and cancer patients. Profiled with immunoSEQ multiplex PCR; TCRdb holds only in-frame clones, not every one. The table has tens of thousands of clones, about 86% seen once; the top ten hold 1.3%. The sequencing input was blood. The source of these receptors is a woman in her forties or fifties in good health.

The chain is built from TRBV19 and TRBJ1-3, with a weak D call TRBD1 (5 bases). Per germline, CDR1 LNHDA and CDR2 SQIVND (reference sequence). The length of the CDR3 is 15 residues. With 3 bases removed from V and 0 bases from J, the gap between germline ends came to 9 bases. Here the CDR3 DNA reads TGTGCCAGTAGTATCGGGGGTTACTCTGGAAACACCATATATTTT. Protein: CASSIGGYSGNTIYF.

The chain links TRBV24-1 to TRBJ1-1; D unresolved. Germline V CDR1 and CDR2: KGHDR, SFDVKD. The length of the CDR3 is 13 residues. The V end lost 7 bases, the J end lost 0 bases, and 8 bases lay between the germline ends. In nucleotides, the CDR3 is TGTGCCACCAGGGACGGGGTGAACACTGAAGCTTTCTTT. It is translated as CATRDGVNTEAFF.

For the CDR3, the DNA is TGTGCCATCAGTGCGAGTGGGGGAAATTCACCCCTCCACTTT. Translation: CAISASGGNSPLHF. The chain combines TRBV10-3 with TRBJ1-6; perhaps TRBD1 as D (5 bases). The ends were cut back, 4 bases at V and 7 bases at J, with 11 bases in the middle. Per the germline V gene, CDR1 is ENHRY and CDR2 is SYGVKD. The CDR3 loop spans 14 amino acids.

This clone showed up just once. The V gene is TRBV7-9, the J gene TRBJ1-6, with no clear D. V was clipped by 4 bases and J by 8 bases, with 6 bases between them. The CDR3 totals 12 residues. Germline V gene sequence: CDR1 SEHNR, CDR2 FQNEAQ (reference sequence). The CDR3 loop reads CASSSVDSPLHF. CDR3 nucleotides: TGTGCCAGCAGCTCCGTTGATTCACCCCTCCACTTT.

The chain combines TRBV6-6 with TRBJ1-3; D call uncertain. The CDR3 runs 15 residues. Trimming took off 3 bases at V and 0 bases at J, with 9 bases between the two ends. Germline CDR1 and CDR2: MNHNY and SVGAGI (reference sequence). CDR3 protein: CASSYLAYSGNTIYF. As DNA, the CDR3 is TGTGCCAGCAGTTATCTGGCGTACTCTGGAAACACCATATATTTT.

The chain recombines TRBV7-2 with TRBJ2-1; 10 bases line up with TRBD2. This CDR3 comprises 17 residues. Losses at the gene ends were 1 base for V and 9 bases for J; bases not matched to a gene: 12. Germline V gives CDR1 SGHTA, CDR2 FQGNSA. For the CDR3, the DNA is TGTGCCAGCAGCTTAGTTTACGGACTAGCGGAAGTGGGTGAGCAGTTCTTC. Translating it yields CASSLVYGLAEVGEQFF.

V and J are TRBV6-5 and TRBJ2-5, with D uncertain. CDR3 length equals 13 residues. In germline, CDR1 is MNHEY, CDR2 SVGAGI. The V end lost 5 bases, the J end lost 3 bases, and 10 bases lay between the germline ends. The CDR3 region is CASSRGREETQYF. The CDR3 nucleotides are TGTGCCAGCAGTCGAGGAAGGGAAGAGACCCAGTACTTC.

The CDR3 loop is CASSLALGRNYEQYF. CDR3 in DNA: TGTGCCAGCAGCTTAGCGCTCGGACGGAACTACGAGCAGTACTTC. The chain carries TRBV7-2 and TRBJ2-7, with D unclear. The CDR3 loop spans 15 amino acids. Looked up from germline, CDR1 is SGHTA and CDR2 is FQGNSA. The V and J ends lost 0 bases and 3 bases respectively, with 12 bases between them.

V and J are TRBV7-9 and TRBJ2-5; the D is unclear. The V end lost 4 bases, the J end lost 5 bases, and 14 bases lay between the germline ends. From germline, CDR1 is SEHNR and CDR2 FQNEAQ (reference sequence). This CDR3 contains 14 residues. The DNA of the CDR3 is TGTGCCAGCAGCTCTTCTAGAGGACGGGAGACCCAGTACTTC. Its protein product is CASSSSRGRETQYF.